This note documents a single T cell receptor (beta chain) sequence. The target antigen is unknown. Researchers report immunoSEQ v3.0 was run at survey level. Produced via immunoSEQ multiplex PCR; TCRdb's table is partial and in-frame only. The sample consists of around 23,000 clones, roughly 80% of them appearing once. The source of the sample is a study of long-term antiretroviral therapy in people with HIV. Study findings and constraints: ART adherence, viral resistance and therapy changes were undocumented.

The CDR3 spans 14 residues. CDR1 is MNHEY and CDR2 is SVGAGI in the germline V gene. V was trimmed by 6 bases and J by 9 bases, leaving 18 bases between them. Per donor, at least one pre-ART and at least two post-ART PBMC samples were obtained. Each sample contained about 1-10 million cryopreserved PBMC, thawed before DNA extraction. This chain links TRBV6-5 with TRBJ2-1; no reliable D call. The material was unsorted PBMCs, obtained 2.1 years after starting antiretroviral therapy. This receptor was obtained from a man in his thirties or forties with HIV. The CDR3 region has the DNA TGTGCCAGCAGCCTCGGATCGTTGAAGGGTGAGCAGTTCTTC. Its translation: CASSLGSLKGEQFF.